Sequencing of this T cell receptor beta chain was carried out in a study of metastatic and nonmetastatic thyroid tumors. The CDR3 runs 13 residues. V lost 4 bases and J 3 bases, leaving 10 bases between the germline ends. The germline CDR1 and CDR2 sequences are MGHRA and YSYEKL. This clone is labeled as medium-sized. Original handling: Building a distant-metastasis classifier for papillary thyroid cancer drew on CDR3 differences across clinicopathological groups. TCRdb reprocessed the PCR reads using MiXCR. TCRdb, not the original authors, processed these V and J calls. The sample includes around 19,000 clones, roughly a third of them seen just once. All patients were treatment-naive before thyroid surgery.

The sequence came from a female donor with papillary thyroid cancer or a benign thyroid nodule (not recorded which). Some clones in this sample may be carry-over from other donors' samples. The genes are TRBV4-1 and TRBJ2-7, with D hard to call. Source material: blood. This CDR3 is CASSPLSGYEQYF. For the CDR3, the DNA is TGCGCCAGCAGCCCTTTATCCGGCTACGAGCAGTACTTC.